The 25 T cell receptor beta chains below all came from one sample that was sequenced in a study of cytotoxic CD8 clonotypes in ibrutinib-treated CLL. Measured with immunoSEQ multiplex PCR; TCRdb has only the in-frame clones, and not every one. This table has roughly 170,000 clones, less than 85% appearing once. The specimen was PBMCs, collected after 24 months of ibrutinib treatment. The receptors were gathered from a human donor with chronic lymphocytic leukemia.

The V call is TRBV28, the J call TRBJ1-2; D not certain. The CDR3 spans 13 residues. Germline lookup yields CDR1 MDHEN and CDR2 SYDVKM. The V and J ends lost 3 bases and 4 bases respectively, with 9 bases between them. The CDR3 DNA follows: TGTGCCAGCAGTTTGAAGAACCTCTATGGCTACACCTTC. Translation gives CASSLKNLYGYTF.

This chain uses TRBV7-9 with TRBJ1-1; no definite D call. Trimming took off 5 bases at V and 1 base at J, with 8 bases between the two ends. Germline assignment: CDR1 SEHNR and CDR2 FQNEAQ (reference sequence). CDR3 length: 13 amino acids. DNA for the CDR3: TGTGCCAGCAGCCACAACAGGAACACTGAAGCTTTCTTT. Translated, it gives CASSHNRNTEAFF.

This clone is a singleton in its sample. The chain joins TRBV19 to TRBJ1-1; D may be TRBD1 (6 bases). Germline V lookup: CDR1 LNHDA, CDR2 SQIVND (reference sequence). CDR3 length equals 13 residues. Trimming took 7 bases from V and 0 from J, leaving 9 bases between them. The CDR3 DNA follows: TGTGCCAGTAAAGACAGGCTGAACACTGAAGCTTTCTTT. It is translated as CASKDRLNTEAFF. The complete variable domain, with remaining parts taken from reference TRBV19 and TRBJ1-1, reads DGGITQSPKYLFRKEGQNVTLSCEQNLNHDAMYWYRQDPGQGLRLIYYSQIVNDFQKGDIAEGYSVSREKKESFPLTVTSAQKNPTAFYLCASKDRLNTEAFFGQGTRLTVV.

This clone was detected only a few times. The chain recombines TRBV5-1 with TRBJ1-1; D unresolved. CDR1 SGHRS and CDR2 YFSETQ come from the germline V gene. The CDR3 contains 12 residues. The V gene lost 0 bases and the J gene lost 2 bases, with 2 bases spanning the gap. The CDR3 DNA is TGCGCCAGCAGCTTGGATAACACTGAAGCTTTCTTT. Its translation is CASSLDNTEAFF.

The J gene is TRBJ1-4, the V gene TRBV6-5; perhaps TRBD1 as D (6 bases). Germline CDR1 is MNHEY and CDR2 is SVGAGI. The V end lost 2 bases, the J end lost 5 bases, and 12 bases lay between the germline ends. This CDR3 has 15 residues. The CDR3 protein is CASSYGGASNEKLFF. Written as DNA, the CDR3 is TGTGCCAGCAGTTACGGGGGGGCCTCAAATGAAAAACTGTTTTTT.

The gene calls are TRBV19 and TRBJ1-5; TRBD1 matches 10 bases. V gave up 7 bases and J gave up 6 bases; unmatched junction bases: 9. Germline-derived CDR1 and CDR2 are LNHDA and SQIVND (reference sequence). The CDR3 runs to 15 residues. The CDR3 sequence: CASTADRGKGQPQHF. The CDR3 nucleotides are TGTGCCAGTACCGCGGACAGGGGGAAGGGTCAGCCCCAGCATTTT.

The V call is TRBV5-1, the J call TRBJ2-7; the match to TRBD2 covers 13 bases. CDR1 is SGHRS, CDR2 YFSETQ, per germline. The trim removed 2 bases at V and 6 bases at J, leaving 11 bases unmatched. The CDR3 spans 17 residues. For the CDR3, the DNA is TGCGCCAGCAGCTTCCGGACTAGCGGGAGTCTTGACGCCGAGCAGTACTTC. Its translation is CASSFRTSGSLDAEQYF. The full variable domain, rest sourced from reference TRBV5-1 and TRBJ2-7, is KAGVTQTPRYLIKTRGQQVTLSCSPISGHRSVSWYQQTPGQGLQFLFEYFSETQRNKGNFPGRFSGRQFSNSRSEMNVSTLELGDSALYLCASSFRTSGSLDAEQYFGPGTRLTVT.

The chain joins TRBV6-5 to TRBJ1-3; TRBD1 might be the D (6 bases). V lost 10 bases and J lost 0, with 10 bases in between. The CDR3 extends over 13 amino acids. From germline, CDR1 is MNHEY and CDR2 SVGAGI. The CDR3 DNA reads TGTGCCATCAAAGGGGGCTCTGGAAACACCATATATTTT. It encodes CAIKGGSGNTIYF.

V and J are TRBV5-8 and TRBJ1-1, with 8 nucleotides matching TRBD1. V lost 2 bases, J lost 6 bases, and 3 bases stayed unmatched. Germline-derived CDR1 and CDR2 are SGHTS and YDEGEE. The CDR3 consists of 13 residues. CDR3 residues: CASSLDRGAEAFF. The CDR3 DNA follows: TGTGCCAGCAGCTTAGACAGGGGAGCTGAAGCTTTCTTT.

This rearrangement joins TRBV18 to TRBJ1-2; TRBD1 aligns across 8 bases. Germline values: CDR1 KGHSH, CDR2 LQKENI. The CDR3 contains 14 residues. V was pared by 0 bases and J by 7 bases, with 4 bases of the junction left unmatched. This CDR3 is CASSPPGTGRGYTF. In DNA form, the CDR3 reads TGTGCCAGCTCACCACCTGGGACAGGACGTGGCTACACCTTC.

The chain links TRBV5-1 to TRBJ1-4; TRBD1 matches 7 bases. V shed 4 bases and J 0 bases; nucleotides not matched to a gene: 6. The CDR3 length is 16 residues. CDR1 and CDR2 from the germline V gene are SGHRS and YFSETQ. This chain's CDR3 is CASSRGQPATNEKLFF. As DNA, the CDR3 is TGCGCCAGCAGCAGGGGACAGCCAGCAACTAATGAAAAACTGTTTTTT.

This clone appeared once. The chain links TRBV11-2 to TRBJ2-5; 7 bases map to TRBD1. The trim removed 1 base at V and 5 bases at J, leaving 7 bases unmatched. The germline V gene encodes CDR1 SGHAT and CDR2 FQNNGV. This CDR3 has 15 residues. This chain's CDR3 is CASSLGQTGSETQYF. CDR3 coding DNA: TGTGCCAGCAGCTTAGGGCAGACAGGGTCGGAGACCCAGTACTTC.

The rearrangement uses TRBV7-6 and TRBJ2-1; D not certain. CDR1 SGHVS and CDR2 FNYEAQ come from the germline V gene. The CDR3 loop spans 13 amino acids. V was pared by 4 bases and J by 9 bases, with 13 bases between. The CDR3 here is CASSSYRTIEQFF. For the CDR3, the DNA is TGTGCCAGCAGCTCGTATCGGACCATTGAGCAGTTCTTC.

The chain combines TRBV9 with TRBJ2-7; perhaps TRBD2 as D (6 bases). V gave up 2 bases and J gave up 6 bases, with 15 bases separating them. The CDR3 contains 14 residues. Germline CDR1 and CDR2: SGDLS and YYNGEE. DNA of the CDR3: TGTGCCAGCAGCGTTTCGCTCACCGGGGGCGAGCAGTACTTC. It codes for CASSVSLTGGEQYF.

The V and J genes are TRBV6-6 and TRBJ1-2; maybe TRBD1 (5 bases). There are 12 residues in the CDR3. Germline-derived CDR1 and CDR2 are MNHNY and SVGAGI (reference sequence). V was trimmed by 5 bases and J by 3 bases, leaving 7 bases between them. The CDR3 protein is CASSGTDYGYTF. The CDR3 DNA reads TGTGCCAGCAGTGGGACGGACTATGGCTACACCTTC.

This clone was found a few times. The chain employs TRBV5-4 and TRBJ2-6; D is unresolved. V was pared by 4 bases and J by 4 bases, with 12 bases between. The V gene's germline CDR1 is SGHNT and CDR2 YYREEE (reference sequence). The CDR3 extends over 15 amino acids. The CDR3 region has the DNA TGTGCCAGCAGCCCCCGTGCGTCCGGGGCCAACGTCCTGACTTTC. Its protein product is CASSPRASGANVLTF.

This rearrangement joins TRBV15 to TRBJ1-6, with D uncertain. CDR1 is LNHNV, CDR2 YYDKDF, per germline (reference sequence). Trimming removed 1 base from V and 4 bases from J, with 2 bases in between. The CDR3 covers 13 residues. The CDR3 is CATSRGYNSPLHF. For the CDR3, the DNA is TGTGCCACCAGCAGAGGGTATAATTCACCCCTCCACTTT.

V is TRBV30 and J is TRBJ1-6; TRBD1 is a possible D gene (6 bases). The CDR3 is 15 residues long. CDR1 and CDR2 from the germline V gene are GTSNPN and SVGIG (reference sequence). V lost 5 bases and J 10 bases, leaving 21 bases between the germline ends. The chain's CDR3 is CAWSRGVRGHSPLHF. The CDR3 DNA follows: TGTGCCTGGTCAAGGGGGGTCAGGGGACACTCACCCCTCCACTTT.

The genes are TRBV6-1 and TRBJ1-6, with D perhaps matching TRBD1 (5 bases). V lost 0 bases and J lost 9, with 9 bases in between. Germline loops: CDR1 MNHNS, CDR2 SASEGT. This CDR3 comprises 14 residues. CDR3 DNA sequence: TGTGCCAGCAGTGAAGCCGGGAGGGGTTCACCCCTCCACTTT. Encoded protein: CASSEAGRGSPLHF.

The chain employs TRBV9 and TRBJ2-7; 8 bases line up with TRBD1. The ends lost 0 bases at V and 6 bases at J; junction bases unmatched: 8. Germline V gene data show CDR1 as SGDLS and CDR2 as YYNGEE. The CDR3 is 15 residues long. CDR3 bases: TGTGCCAGCAGCGTAGCTACTGGACAGGGCCTCGAGCAGTACTTC. It translates to CASSVATGQGLEQYF.

The chain couples TRBV19 to TRBJ2-2; a weak D match, TRBD2 (7 bases). Per the germline V gene, CDR1 is LNHDA and CDR2 is SQIVND (reference sequence). The CDR3 spans 18 residues. Trimming removed 3 bases from V and 5 bases from J, with 22 bases in between. This CDR3 is CASSIRGQKRGGTGELFF. The CDR3 DNA reads TGTGCCAGTAGTATTCGTGGACAGAAGCGGGGTGGGACCGGGGAGCTGTTTTTT.

The chain links TRBV7-3 to TRBJ1-1; D is undetermined. Deletions cut 1 base from V and 11 bases from J, with 11 bases between. The CDR3 is 12 residues long. CDR1 is SGHTA, CDR2 FQGTGA, per germline. CDR3 in amino acids: CASSLIQKPAFF. The CDR3 nucleotides are TGTGCCAGCAGCTTAATACAGAAGCCTGCTTTCTTT.

This chain uses TRBV19 with TRBJ2-4; D unresolved. V lost 3 bases and J lost 0, with 15 bases in between. This CDR3 has 17 amino acids. Germline values: CDR1 LNHDA, CDR2 SQIVND (reference sequence). The CDR3 DNA reads as TGTGCCAGTAGTATCAAATTGCCAGATATAGCCAAAAACATTCAGTACTTC. Translating it yields CASSIKLPDIAKNIQYF.

The chain carries TRBV5-5 and TRBJ2-7; 9 bases are shared with TRBD1. J was trimmed by 3 bases and V by 4 bases; bases with no gene match: 5. The CDR3 is 14 residues long. CDR1 and CDR2 (germline): SGHKS, YYEKEE (reference sequence). CDR3 sequence: CASSPGQGSYEQYF. Written as DNA, the CDR3 is TGTGCCAGCAGCCCGGGACAGGGTAGCTACGAGCAGTACTTC.

The J gene is TRBJ1-1, the V gene TRBV4-3; D is undetermined. V lost 0 bases, J lost 0 bases, and 8 bases lay in between. Germline V gene lookup returns CDR1 LGHNA and CDR2 YSLEER. This CDR3 region has 15 residues. CDR3 residues: CASSQEMAMNTEAFF. The CDR3 DNA reads as TGCGCCAGCAGCCAAGAGATGGCGATGAACACTGAAGCTTTCTTT.